What follows are 30 T cell receptor beta chains derived from one specimen sequenced in a study of identical twins (dated by TCRdb to about 2016). Receptor amplification or capture employed 5' RACE. The reads were generated on an Illumina HiSeq 2000. The public reads were run again by TCRdb, first through fastp at Q25 and then through MiXCR, and only productive beta chains were kept. Duplicate CDR3 protein sequences are folded into a single record with the most common DNA and genes. The sample table contains some 1,700,000 distinct CDR3 sequences; only one count was recorded for around 29% of them. About 0.3% of the sample comes from the top ten. The material sequenced was cord blood. These receptors all stem from a newborn girl in good health.

V usage is TRBV29-1 and J usage is TRBJ2-1; unclear D gene. V was shortened by 2 bases and J by 0 bases, with 11 bases between the two germline ends. The CDR3 contains 15 residues. Germline CDR1 is SQVTM and CDR2 is ANQGSEA. The CDR3 nucleotides read TGCAGCGTTGAAAAAGTGTCTAGCTCCTACAATGAGCAGTTCTTC. This gives the protein CSVEKVSSSYNEQFF.

J is TRBJ2-3 and V is TRBV2; D possibly uses TRBD1 or TRBD2 (5 bases each). The germline V and J ends were trimmed by 7 bases and 6 bases, with 14 bases remaining between them. Germline V gene sequence: CDR1 SNHLY, CDR2 FYNNEI. CDR3 length equals 13 residues. The CDR3 region has the DNA TGTGCCAGCAAGTTCGGGGCCCCCGATACGCAGTATTTT. This sequence encodes CASKFGAPDTQYF.

The chain carries TRBV14 and TRBJ1-6; 8 nucleotides line up with TRBD1. The CDR3 extends over 15 amino acids. Germline V gene data show CDR1 as SGHDN and CDR2 as FVKESK. With 4 bases clipped from V and 9 bases from J, the junction kept 8 bases outside the gene matches. The CDR3 loop reads CASSLWTGRISPLHF. In nucleotides, the CDR3 is TGTGCCAGCAGCCTATGGACAGGGAGGATTTCACCCCTCCACTTT. Full variable domain (rest looked up from reference TRBV14 and TRBJ1-6): EAGVTQFPSHSVIEKGQTVTLRCDPISGHDNLYWYRRVMGKEIKFLLHFVKESKQDESGMPNNRFLAERTGGTYSTLKVQPAELEDSGVYFCASSLWTGRISPLHFGNGTRLTVT.

This clonotype was observed many times. This chain joins TRBV6-5 and TRBJ2-4; D gene ambiguous. CDR1 MNHEY and CDR2 SVGAGI come from the germline V gene. CDR3 size: 15 residues. Trimming removed 2 bases at V and 1 base at J, with 9 bases between. CDR3 sequence (DNA): TGTGCCAGCAGTTACGACGGGCGGGCCAAAAACATTCAGTACTTC. Translated, it gives CASSYDGRAKNIQYF.

There are a few counts of this clonotype. This rearrangement joins TRBV11-2 to TRBJ2-5; TRBD2 agrees at 7 bases. The V gene's germline CDR1 is SGHAT and CDR2 FQNNGV. This CDR3 has 16 amino acids. Germline trimming cut 1 base from V and 0 bases from J; bases unmatched to any gene: 5. CDR3 protein: CASSLVPLADQETQYF. CDR3 sequence (DNA): TGTGCCAGCAGCTTAGTCCCCCTAGCGGACCAAGAGACCCAGTACTTC.

This clonotype has a handful of counts. The DNA of the CDR3 is TGTGCCAGCAGTGGGGGACTAGCGCAGAATGAGCAGTTCTTC. This translates into CASSGGLAQNEQFF. The rearrangement links TRBV2 to TRBJ2-1; 10 bases align to TRBD2. Germline values: CDR1 SNHLY, CDR2 FYNNEI. With 4 bases clipped from V and 7 bases from J, the junction kept 4 bases outside the gene matches. The CDR3 runs to 14 residues.

This chain uses TRBV5-1 with TRBJ2-1, with 9 bases identical to TRBD2. This CDR3 contains 18 residues. J lost 7 bases, V lost 3 bases, and 17 bases had no gene match. Looked up from germline, CDR1 is SGHRS and CDR2 is YFSETQ. CDR3 sequence (DNA): TGCGCCAGCAGCTCCAAATCAGCGGGGGGACTTAATGGGAATGAGCAGTTCTTC. Translated, it gives CASSSKSAGGLNGNEQFF.

A few counts support this clonotype. The chain has TRBV20-1 and TRBJ1-6; D is possibly TRBD1 (6 bases). Germline lookup yields CDR1 DFQATT and CDR2 SNEGSKA (reference sequence). V lost 0 bases, J lost 7 bases, and 13 bases lay in between. The CDR3 consists of 15 residues. CDR3 sequence: CSARDRGRENSPLHF. The CDR3, as DNA: TGCAGTGCTAGAGACAGGGGTAGGGAGAATTCACCCCTCCACTTT.

This rearrangement joins TRBV5-1 to TRBJ1-1; the D gene is possibly TRBD1 (5 bases). CDR1 is SGHRS, CDR2 YFSETQ, per germline. Trimming shortened V by 4 bases and J by 1 base, and 11 bases separated the two germline ends. The CDR3 loop spans 14 amino acids. CDR3 coding DNA: TGCGCCAGCAGCCGGGGCCTCGGGAACACTGAAGCTTTCTTT. Translating gives CASSRGLGNTEAFF.

The V call is TRBV3-1, the J call TRBJ2-5; D gene unclear. The CDR3 runs to 15 residues. Germline CDR1 and CDR2: LGHDT and YNNKEL (reference sequence). The V gene lost 0 bases and the J gene lost 4 bases, with 12 bases spanning the gap. The CDR3 reads CASSQDAVPGETQYF. In DNA, the CDR3 is TGTGCCAGCAGCCAAGATGCGGTGCCAGGAGAGACCCAGTACTTC.

This clonotype appeared a few times. This chain uses TRBV20-1 with TRBJ2-7; 7 bases match TRBD1. V lost 5 bases, J lost 0 bases, and 4 bases stayed unmatched. There are 13 residues in the CDR3. Germline CDR1 reads DFQATT; CDR2 reads SNEGSKA (reference sequence). Written as DNA, the CDR3 is TGCAGTGCTGCCGGACAGGTCTCCTACGAGCAGTACTTC. This sequence encodes CSAAGQVSYEQYF.

V usage is TRBV20-1 and J usage is TRBJ1-6; D is perhaps TRBD1 (5 bases). The germline V gene encodes CDR1 DFQATT and CDR2 SNEGSKA (reference sequence). This CDR3 is built from 15 residues. V lost 4 bases and J 2 bases, leaving 12 bases between the germline ends. The chain's CDR3 is CSATSGIAYNSPLHF. CDR3 DNA: TGCAGTGCTACCTCAGGGATCGCCTATAATTCACCCCTCCACTTT.

This clonotype has just a few counts. The chain has TRBV4-2 and TRBJ2-7; D perhaps matches TRBD2 (5 bases). The CDR3 runs to 13 residues. The V gene lost 2 bases and the J gene lost 2 bases, with 7 bases spanning the gap. Germline-derived CDR1 and CDR2 are LGHNA and YNFKEQ. CDR3 region: CASSQKLAYEQYF. The CDR3 coding sequence is TGTGCCAGCAGCCAAAAACTAGCCTACGAGCAGTACTTC.

This chain links TRBV2 with TRBJ1-6; no reliable D call. The CDR3 runs 15 residues. The V end lost 7 bases, the J end lost 6 bases, and 16 bases lay between the germline ends. CDR1 is SNHLY and CDR2 is FYNNEI in the germline V gene. DNA of the CDR3: TGTGCCAGCATCCAGCGGACGGCTTTTAATTCACCCCTCCACTTT. Its translation is CASIQRTAFNSPLHF. The full variable domain, in which reference TRBV2 and TRBJ1-6 provide the parts outside the CDR3, is EPEVTQTPSHQVTQMGQEVILRCVPISNHLYFYWYRQILGQKVEFLVSFYNNEISEKSEIFDDQFSVERPDGSNFTLKIRSTKLEDSAMYFCASIQRTAFNSPLHFGNGTRLTVT.

The chain employs TRBV7-6 and TRBJ1-1, with D possibly being TRBD1 (5 bases). V was cut by 1 base and J by 1 base, with 13 bases left in between. From germline, CDR1 is SGHVS and CDR2 FNYEAQ. This CDR3 has 16 amino acids. The CDR3 spells CASSLVGTTPNTEAFF. CDR3 DNA: TGTGCCAGCAGCTTAGTAGGGACGACCCCGAACACTGAAGCTTTCTTT.

This clonotype was observed a single time. The chain recombines TRBV5-1 with TRBJ2-7; the match to TRBD2 covers 7 bases. V dropped 1 base and J dropped 2; count of bases not matched to a gene: 6. Per germline, CDR1 SGHRS and CDR2 YFSETQ. The CDR3 runs 15 residues. The CDR3 is CASSLSHGLAYEQYF. The CDR3 DNA reads TGCGCCAGCAGCTTGTCCCACGGACTAGCCTACGAGCAGTACTTC.

This chain joins TRBV28 and TRBJ2-5, with 7 bases aligning to TRBD1. The CDR3 consists of 19 residues. Unmatched junction bases numbered 21, after V lost 4 bases and J lost 4 bases. From germline, CDR1 is MDHEN and CDR2 SYDVKM. The CDR3 protein is CASSSTRRKTGTAGETQYF. CDR3 sequence (DNA): TGTGCCAGCAGTTCCACGCGAAGAAAGACCGGGACAGCAGGAGAGACCCAGTACTTC.

This clonotype was observed a few times. V and J are TRBV7-2 and TRBJ2-3; D unclear. The V gene's germline CDR1 is SGHTA and CDR2 FQGNSA. The CDR3 covers 14 residues. The ends were cut back, 5 bases at V and 2 bases at J, with 11 bases in the middle. The CDR3 nucleotides are TGTGCCAGCAGCCACTCCCCTGTCACAGATACGCAGTATTTT. The encoded protein is CASSHSPVTDTQYF.

The genes are TRBV20-1 and TRBJ1-2; 7 nucleotides agree with TRBD1. V shed 3 bases and J 8 bases; nucleotides not matched to a gene: 12. The V gene's germline CDR1 is DFQATT and CDR2 SNEGSKA (reference sequence). This CDR3 is built from 14 residues. The CDR3 sequence is CSARGSVQGGGYTF. The CDR3 region has the DNA TGCAGTGCTAGGGGGAGCGTTCAGGGGGGAGGCTACACCTTC.

The chain has TRBV29-1 and TRBJ1-1; 7 nucleotides agree with TRBD1. The V gene's germline CDR1 is SQVTM and CDR2 ANQGSEA. V lost 4 bases, J lost 8 bases, and 13 bases stayed unmatched. There are 14 residues in the CDR3. CDR3 sequence: CSVAGLDRVREAFF. The CDR3 DNA reads TGCAGCGTTGCCGGACTTGACAGGGTTAGGGAAGCTTTCTTT.

The sample holds a few counts of this clonotype. The rearrangement links TRBV5-1 to TRBJ2-5; TRBD1 might be the D (5 bases). The CDR3 spans 16 residues. With 1 base removed from V and 5 bases from J, the gap between germline ends came to 18 bases. CDR1 and CDR2 from the germline V gene are SGHRS and YFSETQ. This chain's CDR3 is CASSLYLGLWYETQYF. The CDR3 coding sequence is TGCGCCAGCAGCTTGTATTTGGGGCTATGGTATGAGACCCAGTACTTC.

This sequence joins TRBV2 and TRBJ1-2; 8 bases agree with TRBD1. V shed 7 bases and J 4 bases; nucleotides not matched to a gene: 8. There are 14 residues in the CDR3. The V gene's germline CDR1 is SNHLY and CDR2 FYNNEI. CDR3 sequence: CASTPDRVGYGYTF. The CDR3 DNA sequence: TGTGCCAGCACCCCGGACAGGGTAGGCTATGGCTACACCTTC.

As to this clonotype: At one of its ends the junction is not consistent with the germline gene, which may arise from a read error. The chain recombines TRBV4-1 with TRBJ2-3; 8 positions agree with TRBD2. The CDR3 totals 15 residues. Germline CDR1 is MGHRA and CDR2 is YSYEKL. Here the CDR3 DNA reads TGCGCCGGCAGCCAAGTGGGACTAGGAGCAGATACGCAGTATTTT. This encodes CAGSQVGLGADTQYF.

CDR3 loop: CASSVVGGTLYNEQFF. In DNA, the CDR3 is TGTGCCAGCAGCGTAGTGGGGGGGACCCTATACAATGAGCAGTTCTTC. The chain has TRBV9 and TRBJ2-1; 7 bases fit TRBD2. Germline-derived CDR1 and CDR2 are SGDLS and YYNGEE. V gave up 0 bases and J gave up 4 bases; unmatched junction bases: 7. The CDR3 extends over 16 amino acids.

The chain carries TRBV11-2 and TRBJ2-1; possible D gene TRBD1, 6 bases. The V and J ends lost 0 bases and 13 bases respectively, with 22 bases between them. This CDR3 region has 16 residues. Germline V gene data show CDR1 as SGHAT and CDR2 as FQNNGV. For the CDR3, the DNA is TGTGCCAGCAGCTTAGATCGCAGGGGCATGGTGAAGACCCAGTTCTTC. Encoded protein: CASSLDRRGMVKTQFF.

This clonotype was seen only once. A much larger clone lies one base from this, so it may be a read error. This chain connects TRBV12-3 or TRBV12-4 to TRBJ2-1; 7 bases line up with TRBD2. The DNA matches TRBJ2-7 better at its end, which makes the J call doubtful. This CDR3 comprises 17 residues. CDR3: CASSLGGGVKLYNEQYF. The DNA for the CDR3 is TGTGCCAGCAGTTTAGGGGGGGGAGTAAAACTCTACAATGAGCAGTACTTC.

The chain has TRBV7-2 and TRBJ2-6; maybe TRBD1 (6 bases). Deletions cut 4 bases from V and 0 bases from J, with 13 bases between. The CDR3 consists of 17 residues. Germline assignment: CDR1 SGHTA and CDR2 FQGNSA. The CDR3 sequence is CASSSTGLSSGANVLTF. The CDR3 DNA is TGTGCCAGCAGCTCAACAGGGTTGAGCTCTGGGGCCAACGTCCTGACTTTC.

This sequence joins TRBV24-1 and TRBJ2-1; 12 bases align to TRBD2. The CDR3 has 15 amino acids. V gave up 5 bases and J gave up 9 bases; unmatched junction bases: 7. Germline loops: CDR1 KGHDR, CDR2 SFDVKD. CDR3 nucleotides: TGTGCCACCAGTGGACTAGCGGGAGAGGGAGTTGAGCAGTTCTTC. Translating it yields CATSGLAGEGVEQFF.

The V and J genes are TRBV29-1 and TRBJ2-2, with D possibly matching TRBD2 (7 bases). The germline gives CDR1 SQVTM, CDR2 ANQGSEA. V lost 4 bases and J lost 6, with 15 bases in between. The CDR3 extends over 14 amino acids. The CDR3 nucleotides read TGCAGCGTTGGGGGGGGGCTGTCTCCCGGGGAGCTGTTTTTT. This encodes CSVGGGLSPGELFF.

This clonotype was observed a few times. This chain joins TRBV6-2 or TRBV6-3 and TRBJ2-1; 8 nucleotides align to TRBD2. The CDR3 sequence is 16 residues long. Germline loops: CDR1 MNHEY, CDR2 SVGEGT. V dropped 6 bases and J dropped 0; count of bases not matched to a gene: 7. This CDR3 is CASSTSLAGSYNEQFF. DNA of the CDR3: TGTGCCAGCAGCACAAGTCTAGCGGGCTCCTACAATGAGCAGTTCTTC.